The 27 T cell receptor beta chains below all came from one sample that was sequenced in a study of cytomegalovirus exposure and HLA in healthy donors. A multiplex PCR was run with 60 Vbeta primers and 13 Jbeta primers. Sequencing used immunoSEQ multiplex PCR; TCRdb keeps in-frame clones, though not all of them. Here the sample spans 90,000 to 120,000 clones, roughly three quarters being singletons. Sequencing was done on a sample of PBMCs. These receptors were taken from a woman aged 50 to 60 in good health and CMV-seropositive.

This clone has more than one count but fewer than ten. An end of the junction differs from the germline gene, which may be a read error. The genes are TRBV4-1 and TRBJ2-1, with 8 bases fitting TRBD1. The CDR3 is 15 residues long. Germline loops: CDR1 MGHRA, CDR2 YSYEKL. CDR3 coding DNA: TGCGCCAGCAGCCAAGGAGGACAGGGACTCCACCGGTGTGTCTTC. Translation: CASSQGGQGLHRCVF.

DNA for the CDR3: TGTGCCAGCAGCTCGGACTATCGTGATACGCAGTATTTT. It specifies CASSSDYRDTQYF. The chain employs TRBV5-5 and TRBJ2-3, with a weak D call TRBD2 (6 bases). This CDR3 has 13 amino acids. The V and J ends lost 3 bases and 6 bases respectively, with 11 bases between them. Germline CDR1 is SGHKS and CDR2 is YYEKEE (reference sequence).

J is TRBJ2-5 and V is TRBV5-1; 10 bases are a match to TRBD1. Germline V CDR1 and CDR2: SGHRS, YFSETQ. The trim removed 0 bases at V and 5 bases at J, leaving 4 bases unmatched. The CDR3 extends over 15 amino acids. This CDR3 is CASSLEGQGWETQYF. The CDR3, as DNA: TGCGCCAGCAGCTTGGAGGGACAGGGGTGGGAGACCCAGTACTTC.

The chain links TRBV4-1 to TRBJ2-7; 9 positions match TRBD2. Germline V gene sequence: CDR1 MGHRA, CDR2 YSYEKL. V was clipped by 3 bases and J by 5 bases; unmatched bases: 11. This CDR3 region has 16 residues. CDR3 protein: CASSHPPGLAGNEQYF. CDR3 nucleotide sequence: TGCGCCAGCAGCCATCCCCCGGGACTAGCCGGCAACGAGCAGTACTTC.

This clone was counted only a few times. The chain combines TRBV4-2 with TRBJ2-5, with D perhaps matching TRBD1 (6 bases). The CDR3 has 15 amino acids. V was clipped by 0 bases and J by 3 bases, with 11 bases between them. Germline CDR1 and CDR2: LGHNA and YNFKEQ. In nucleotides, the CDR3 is TGTGCCAGCAGCCAAGATCGAGGGGGTGAAGAGACCCAGTACTTC. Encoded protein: CASSQDRGGEETQYF.

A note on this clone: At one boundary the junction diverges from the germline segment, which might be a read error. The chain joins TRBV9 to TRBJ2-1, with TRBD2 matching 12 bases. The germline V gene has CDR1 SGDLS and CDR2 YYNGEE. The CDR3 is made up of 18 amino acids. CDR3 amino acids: CASTVAGTSGFSYNEQFF. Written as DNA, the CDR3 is TGTGCCAGCACCGTAGCAGGGACTAGCGGGTTTTCCTACAATGAGCAGTTCTTC. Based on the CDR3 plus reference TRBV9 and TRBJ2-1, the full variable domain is DSGVTQTPKHLITATGQRVTLRCSPRSGDLSVYWYQQSLDQGLQFLIQYYNGEERAKGNILERFSAQQFPDLHSELNLSSLELGDSALYFCASTVAGTSGFSYNEQFFGPGTRLTVL.

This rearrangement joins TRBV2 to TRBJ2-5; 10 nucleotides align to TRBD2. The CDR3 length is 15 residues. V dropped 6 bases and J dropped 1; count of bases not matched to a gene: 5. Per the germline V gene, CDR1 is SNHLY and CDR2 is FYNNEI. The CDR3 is CASSRGLAFQETQYF. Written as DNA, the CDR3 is TGTGCCAGCAGCCGGGGACTAGCGTTCCAAGAGACCCAGTACTTC.

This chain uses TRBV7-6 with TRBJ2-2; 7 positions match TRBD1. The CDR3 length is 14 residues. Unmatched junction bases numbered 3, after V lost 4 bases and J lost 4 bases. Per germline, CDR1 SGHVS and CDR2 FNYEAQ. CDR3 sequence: CASSSTGVTGELFF. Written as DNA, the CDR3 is TGTGCCAGCAGCTCAACAGGGGTCACCGGGGAGCTGTTTTTT. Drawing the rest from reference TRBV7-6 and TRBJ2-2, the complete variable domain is GAGVSQSPRYKVTKRGQDVALRCDPISGHVSLYWYRQALGQGPEFLTYFNYEAQQDKSGLPNDRFSAERPEGSISTLTIQRTEQRDSAMYRCASSSTGVTGELFFGEGSRLTVL.

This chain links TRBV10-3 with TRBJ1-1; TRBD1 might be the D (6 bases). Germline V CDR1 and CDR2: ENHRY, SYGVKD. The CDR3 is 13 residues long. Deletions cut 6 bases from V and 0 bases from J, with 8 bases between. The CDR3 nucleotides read TGTGCCATCAGAAGGGGGATGAACACTGAAGCTTTCTTT. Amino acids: CAIRRGMNTEAFF.

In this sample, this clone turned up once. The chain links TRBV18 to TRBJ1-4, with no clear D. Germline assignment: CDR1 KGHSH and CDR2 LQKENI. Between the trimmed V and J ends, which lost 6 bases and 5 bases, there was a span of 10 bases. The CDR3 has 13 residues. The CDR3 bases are TGTGCCAGCTCTCCCCTAACCAATGAAAAACTGTTTTTT. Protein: CASSPLTNEKLFF.

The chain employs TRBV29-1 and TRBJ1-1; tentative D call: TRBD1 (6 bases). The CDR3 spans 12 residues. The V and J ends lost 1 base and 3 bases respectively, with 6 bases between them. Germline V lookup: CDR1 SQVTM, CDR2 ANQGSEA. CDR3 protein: CSVEGQDTEAFF. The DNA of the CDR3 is TGCAGCGTTGAAGGACAGGACACTGAAGCTTTCTTT.

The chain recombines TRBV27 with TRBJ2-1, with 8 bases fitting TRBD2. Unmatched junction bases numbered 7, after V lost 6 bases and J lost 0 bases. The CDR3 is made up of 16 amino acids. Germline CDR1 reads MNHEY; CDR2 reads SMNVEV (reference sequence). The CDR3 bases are TGTGCCAGCAGGGATAGCGGGACGAGCTCCTACAATGAGCAGTTCTTC. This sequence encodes CASRDSGTSSYNEQFF.

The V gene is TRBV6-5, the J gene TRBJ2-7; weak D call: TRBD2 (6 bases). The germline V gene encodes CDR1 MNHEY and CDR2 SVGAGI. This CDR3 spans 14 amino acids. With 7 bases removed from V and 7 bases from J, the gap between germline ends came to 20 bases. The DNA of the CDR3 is TGTGCCAGCAACCCGGGACTCCCTTCGGGAGAGCAGTACTTC. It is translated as CASNPGLPSGEQYF.

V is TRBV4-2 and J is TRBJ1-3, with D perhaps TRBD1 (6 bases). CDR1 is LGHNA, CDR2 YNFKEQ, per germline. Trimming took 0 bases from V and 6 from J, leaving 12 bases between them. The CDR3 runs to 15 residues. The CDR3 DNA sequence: TGTGCCAGCAGCCAAGATCGAGCAGGGGTAAACACCATATATTTT. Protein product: CASSQDRAGVNTIYF.

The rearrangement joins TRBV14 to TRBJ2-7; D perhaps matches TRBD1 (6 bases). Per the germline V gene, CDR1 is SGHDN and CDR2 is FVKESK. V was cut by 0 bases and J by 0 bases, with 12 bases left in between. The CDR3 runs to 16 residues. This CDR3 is CASSQDFDRSSYEQYF. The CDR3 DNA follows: TGTGCCAGCAGCCAAGATTTTGACAGGAGCTCCTACGAGCAGTACTTC.

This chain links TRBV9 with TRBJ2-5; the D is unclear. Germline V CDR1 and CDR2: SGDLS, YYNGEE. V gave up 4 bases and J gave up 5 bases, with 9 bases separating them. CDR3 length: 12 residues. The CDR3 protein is CASSPYGETQYF. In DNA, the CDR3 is TGTGCCAGCAGCCCCTACGGGGAGACCCAGTACTTC.

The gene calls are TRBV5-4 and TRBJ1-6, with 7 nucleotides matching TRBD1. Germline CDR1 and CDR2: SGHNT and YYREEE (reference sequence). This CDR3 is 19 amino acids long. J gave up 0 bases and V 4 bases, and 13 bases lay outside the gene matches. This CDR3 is CASSVLGGQTGSYNSPLHF. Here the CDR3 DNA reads TGTGCCAGCAGCGTCCTCGGGGGACAGACCGGCTCCTATAATTCACCCCTCCACTTT.

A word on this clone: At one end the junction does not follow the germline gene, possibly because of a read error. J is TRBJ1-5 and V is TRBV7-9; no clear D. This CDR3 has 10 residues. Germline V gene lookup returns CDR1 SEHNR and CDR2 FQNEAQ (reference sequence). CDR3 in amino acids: CSSSSKPQHF. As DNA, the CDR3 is TGTTCCAGCAGCTCCAAGCCCCAGCATTTT.

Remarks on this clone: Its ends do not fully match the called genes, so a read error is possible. CDR3 nucleotide sequence: TGTTCCAGCAGCACACAGGGGCCTTACTATGGCTACACCTTC. This codes for CSSSTQGPYYGYTF. The V gene is TRBV7-9, the J gene TRBJ1-2; 7 bases line up with TRBD1. The CDR3 covers 14 residues. Germline V gives CDR1 SEHNR, CDR2 FQNEAQ (reference sequence).

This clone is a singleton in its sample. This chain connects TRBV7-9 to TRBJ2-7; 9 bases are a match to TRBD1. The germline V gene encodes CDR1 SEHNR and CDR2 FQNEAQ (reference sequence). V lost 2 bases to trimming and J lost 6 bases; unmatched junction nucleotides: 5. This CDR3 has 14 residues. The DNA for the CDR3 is TGTGCCAGCAGCTTACCCGGGACAGGGCGCGAGCAGTACTTC. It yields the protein CASSLPGTGREQYF. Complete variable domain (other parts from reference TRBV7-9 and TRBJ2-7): DTGVSQNPRHKITKRGQNVTFRCDPISEHNRLYWYRQTLGQGPEFLTYFQNEAQLEKSRLLSDRFSAERPKGSFSTLEIQRTEQGDSAMYLCASSLPGTGREQYFGPGTRLTVT.

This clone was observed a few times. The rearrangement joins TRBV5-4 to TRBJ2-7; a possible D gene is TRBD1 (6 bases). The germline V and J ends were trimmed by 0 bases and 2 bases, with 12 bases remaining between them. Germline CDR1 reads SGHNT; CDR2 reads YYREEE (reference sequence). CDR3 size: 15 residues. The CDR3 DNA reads TGTGCCAGCAGCTTGGATGTGGGACAACCCTACGAGCAGTACTTC. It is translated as CASSLDVGQPYEQYF.

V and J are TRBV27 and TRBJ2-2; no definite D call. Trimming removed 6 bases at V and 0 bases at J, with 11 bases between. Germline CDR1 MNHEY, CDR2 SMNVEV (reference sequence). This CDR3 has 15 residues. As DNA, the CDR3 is TGTGCCAGCAGCCTTGTCCCCCCGAACACCGGGGAGCTGTTTTTT. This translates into CASSLVPPNTGELFF.

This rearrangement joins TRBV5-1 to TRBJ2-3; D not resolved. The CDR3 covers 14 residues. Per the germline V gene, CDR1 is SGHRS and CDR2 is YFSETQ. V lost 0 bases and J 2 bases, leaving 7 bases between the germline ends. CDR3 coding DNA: TGCGCCAGCAGCTTGGACACAAACACAGATACGCAGTATTTT. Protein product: CASSLDTNTDTQYF. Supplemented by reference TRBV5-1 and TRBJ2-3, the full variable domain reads KAGVTQTPRYLIKTRGQQVTLSCSPISGHRSVSWYQQTPGQGLQFLFEYFSETQRNKGNFPGRFSGRQFSNSRSEMNVSTLELGDSALYLCASSLDTNTDTQYFGPGTRLTVL.

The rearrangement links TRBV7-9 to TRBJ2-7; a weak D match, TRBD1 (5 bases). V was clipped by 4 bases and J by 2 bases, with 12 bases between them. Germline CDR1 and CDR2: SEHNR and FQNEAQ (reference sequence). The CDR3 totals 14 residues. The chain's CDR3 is CASSYTGTPYEQYF. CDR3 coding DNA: TGTGCCAGCAGCTACACAGGTACTCCCTACGAGCAGTACTTC.

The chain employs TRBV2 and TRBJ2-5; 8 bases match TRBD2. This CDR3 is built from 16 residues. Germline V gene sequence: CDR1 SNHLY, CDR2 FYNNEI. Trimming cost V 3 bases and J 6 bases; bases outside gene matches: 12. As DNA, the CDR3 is TGTGCCAGCAGTGATCTAGGGAGGACTAGCTTAAAGACCCAGTACTTC. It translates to CASSDLGRTSLKTQYF.

DNA of the CDR3: TGTGCCAGCAGCAGACAGGGGGCTCCAAACATTCAGTACTTC. Amino acid sequence: CASSRQGAPNIQYF. This sequence joins TRBV5-4 and TRBJ2-4; 10 bases line up with TRBD1. Germline values: CDR1 SGHNT, CDR2 YYREEE (reference sequence). This CDR3 is 14 amino acids long. Trimming took 4 bases from V and 6 from J; bases not matched to a gene: 4.

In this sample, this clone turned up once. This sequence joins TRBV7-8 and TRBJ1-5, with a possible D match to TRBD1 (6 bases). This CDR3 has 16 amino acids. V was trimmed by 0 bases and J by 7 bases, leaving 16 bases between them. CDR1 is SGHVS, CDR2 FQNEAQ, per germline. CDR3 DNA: TGTGCCAGCAGCTTAGCGGCAACAGGGAGAGGGCAGCCCCAGCATTTT. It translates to CASSLAATGRGQPQHF.